A single sample is the source of the 12 T cell receptor beta chains below, sequenced in a study of blood T cell repertoires in COVID-19. The data were produced by immunoSEQ multiplex PCR, yet TCRdb's version contains in-frame clones alone and is incomplete. This table holds tens of thousands of clones, approximately 85% found once. Sequenced sample: peripheral blood. These receptors were taken from a human donor in a cohort sampled during active COVID-19.

J is TRBJ2-7 and V is TRBV30; 7 bases line up with TRBD2. Germline CDR1 and CDR2: GTSNPN and SVGIG (reference sequence). The trim removed 4 bases at V and 1 base at J, leaving 13 bases unmatched. This CDR3 spans 16 amino acids. CDR3 region: CAWTPPGRERSYEQYF. The CDR3 DNA is TGTGCCTGGACCCCACCAGGGCGGGAGCGATCCTACGAGCAGTACTTC.

V is TRBV11-2 and J is TRBJ2-7; TRBD2 aligns across 12 bases. The length of the CDR3 is 17 residues. Germline V CDR1 and CDR2: SGHAT, FQNNGV. V shed 2 bases and J 1 base; nucleotides not matched to a gene: 6. The CDR3: CASSLLGLAGISYEQYF. The CDR3 bases are TGTGCCAGCAGCTTACTTGGACTAGCGGGAATATCCTACGAGCAGTACTTC.

This clone was detected only once. The chain recombines TRBV30 with TRBJ1-5; D ambiguous. V was clipped by 4 bases and J by 1 base, with 17 bases between them. The CDR3 consists of 16 residues. Looked up from germline, CDR1 is GTSNPN and CDR2 is SVGIG (reference sequence). CDR3 loop: CAWTSPRGRSNQPQHF. The CDR3 DNA follows: TGTGCCTGGACCTCTCCCCGGGGAAGGAGCAATCAGCCCCAGCATTTT.

This clone was seen a single time. Additional DNA sequences in this sample encode the identical CDR3. The chain recombines TRBV7-2 with TRBJ2-1; 13 nucleotides match TRBD2. Germline trimming cut 5 bases from V and 6 bases from J; bases unmatched to any gene: 4. Germline V gives CDR1 SGHTA, CDR2 FQGNSA. The CDR3 runs to 15 residues. CDR3 sequence (DNA): TGTGCCAGCAGCCTGGGACTAGCGGGACGCAATGAGCAGTTCTTC. It is translated as CASSLGLAGRNEQFF.

The V call is TRBV21-1, the J call TRBJ2-7; TRBD1, the table's D call, lacks a check against the DNA. TRBV21-1 counts as a pseudogene. This CDR3 spans 14 amino acids. CDR3 in DNA: TGTGCCAGCAGCAAAGCCGAGGGGGCGTACGAGCAGTACTTC. This gives the protein CASSKAEGAYEQYF.

This chain uses TRBV6-5 with TRBJ2-1; TRBD1 might be the D (5 bases). The germline V and J ends were trimmed by 0 bases and 3 bases, with 9 bases remaining between them. The germline gives CDR1 MNHEY, CDR2 SVGAGI. The CDR3 sequence is 15 residues long. CDR3 residues: CASSYSGVNYNEQFF. The CDR3 DNA reads TGTGCCAGCAGTTACTCAGGGGTAAACTACAATGAGCAGTTCTTC.

The chain is built from TRBV5-4 and TRBJ2-1; 7 bases are shared with TRBD2. In germline, CDR1 is SGHNT, CDR2 YYREEE (reference sequence). The CDR3 loop spans 17 amino acids. The V segment lost 4 bases and the J segment 0 bases; nucleotides outside the gene matches: 10. CDR3 loop: CASSPFVGEGSYNEQFF. In DNA, the CDR3 is TGTGCCAGCAGCCCCTTCGTCGGGGAGGGCTCCTACAATGAGCAGTTCTTC.

J is TRBJ1-4 and V is TRBV5-8, with 9 bases fitting TRBD1. The CDR3 spans 16 residues. The J segment lost 5 bases and the V segment lost 0 bases, leaving 5 bases of the junction unmatched. CDR1 and CDR2 (germline): SGHTS, YDEGEE. CDR3 protein: CASSLGPGTGNEKLFF. In nucleotides, the CDR3 is TGTGCCAGCAGCTTGGGACCCGGGACAGGGAATGAAAAACTGTTTTTT.

V and J are TRBV6-5 and TRBJ1-2, with D possibly being TRBD1 (5 bases). CDR3 length equals 13 residues. Germline V lookup: CDR1 MNHEY, CDR2 SVGAGI. V lost 2 bases and J lost 2, with 6 bases in between. The CDR3 nucleotides read TGTGCCAGCAGTTACCGACAGAACTATGGCTACACCTTC. It is translated as CASSYRQNYGYTF.

In DNA form, the CDR3 reads TGTGCCACCAGCAGAGATAAATTTAGCGGGGAGGGGGAGGCAGATACGCAGTATTTT. Translation: CATSRDKFSGEGEADTQYF. The V gene is TRBV15, the J gene TRBJ2-3, with 8 bases matching TRBD2. The V gene's germline CDR1 is LNHNV and CDR2 YYDKDF (reference sequence). This CDR3 spans 19 amino acids. V gave up 0 bases and J gave up 4 bases; unmatched junction bases: 15.

This clone has more than one count but fewer than ten. V and J are TRBV7-9 and TRBJ2-1; perhaps TRBD1 as D (5 bases). There are 14 residues in the CDR3. In germline, CDR1 is SEHNR, CDR2 FQNEAQ (reference sequence). Trimming shortened V by 6 bases and J by 1 base, and 10 bases separated the two germline ends. CDR3 nucleotides: TGTGCCAGCAGTCCTAGGACATCCTACAATGAGCAGTTCTTC. It translates to CASSPRTSYNEQFF.

The chain is built from TRBV5-1 and TRBJ2-7, with 8 bases identical to TRBD1. The CDR3 spans 15 residues. The junction had 8 bases not matched to a gene; V was cut back by 3 bases and J by 3 bases. Germline V gene sequence: CDR1 SGHRS, CDR2 YFSETQ. The CDR3 DNA reads TGCGCCAGCAGCTGGGCGGGGACAGGAGACTACGAGCAGTACTTC. Translating it yields CASSWAGTGDYEQYF.